The 14 T cell receptor beta chains given below trace back to one sample, sequenced in a study of blood T cell repertoires in COVID-19. Profiled with immunoSEQ multiplex PCR; TCRdb holds only in-frame clones, not every one. The data show under 300,000 clones, around four fifths seen once. Sequenced sample: peripheral blood. The receptors stem from a man aged 30 to 39 who had recovered from COVID-19.

The chain joins TRBV7-9 to TRBJ1-5, with a weak D call TRBD1 (6 bases). The CDR3 sequence is 14 residues long. V lost 4 bases and J lost 6, with 13 bases in between. Germline loops: CDR1 SEHNR, CDR2 FQNEAQ (reference sequence). The DNA of the CDR3 is TGTGCCAGCAGCTCTCTGACAGGCGGTCAGCCCCAGCATTTT. Translated, it gives CASSSLTGGQPQHF.

The V and J genes are TRBV19 and TRBJ1-1; 8 bases map to TRBD1. V lost 3 bases, J lost 5 bases, and 11 bases stayed unmatched. Germline V gives CDR1 LNHDA, CDR2 SQIVND (reference sequence). CDR3 size: 16 residues. The CDR3 DNA follows: TGTGCCAGTAGTATTCCGGGCAGGGGGCATTGGACTGAAGCTTTCTTT. This translates into CASSIPGRGHWTEAFF. Together with reference TRBV19 and TRBJ1-1, the CDR3 gives the full variable domain: DGGITQSPKYLFRKEGQNVTLSCEQNLNHDAMYWYRQDPGQGLRLIYYSQIVNDFQKGDIAEGYSVSREKKESFPLTVTSAQKNPTAFYLCASSIPGRGHWTEAFFGQGTRLTVV.

In DNA, the CDR3 is TGTGCCAGCAGTTCCCTACTAGCGGGGGCCACAGATACGCAGTATTTT. This sequence encodes CASSSLLAGATDTQYF. This rearrangement joins TRBV28 to TRBJ2-3; TRBD2 agrees at 11 bases. The CDR3 covers 16 residues. Germline CDR1 and CDR2: MDHEN and SYDVKM. After removal of 4 bases from V and 2 bases from J, the junction contained 5 bases not matched to a gene.

V and J are TRBV7-3 and TRBJ2-5; possibly TRBD1 for D (6 bases). The germline V gene encodes CDR1 SGHTA and CDR2 FQGTGA. The CDR3 is 15 amino acids. V was trimmed by 5 bases and J by 5 bases, leaving 18 bases between them. CDR3 region: CASSPGASQLETQYF. For the CDR3, the DNA is TGTGCCAGCAGCCCAGGGGCTTCCCAACTCGAGACCCAGTACTTC.

The rearrangement uses TRBV28 and TRBJ1-1; D is unclear. Germline CDR1 and CDR2: MDHEN and SYDVKM. Trimming took 5 bases from V and 4 from J, leaving 8 bases between them. CDR3 length equals 12 residues. The CDR3 coding sequence is TGTGCCAGCAGTAGCCAACTCACTGAAGCTTTCTTT. Amino acids: CASSSQLTEAFF.

This clone was detected a few times. The chain uses TRBV2 and TRBJ2-7; D might be TRBD2 (5 bases). The ends were cut back, 4 bases at V and 5 bases at J, with 6 bases in the middle. Per the germline V gene, CDR1 is SNHLY and CDR2 is FYNNEI. There are 11 residues in the CDR3. The CDR3 nucleotides read TGTGCCAGCAGTGTGGGAGACGAGCAGTACTTC. It specifies CASSVGDEQYF.

The chain carries TRBV20-1 and TRBJ2-7, with TRBD2 matching 7 bases. V shed 6 bases and J 3 bases; nucleotides not matched to a gene: 2. The CDR3 is 11 amino acids. Germline CDR1 DFQATT, CDR2 SNEGSKA (reference sequence). CDR3 in amino acids: CSAGRSYEQYV. As DNA, the CDR3 is TGCAGTGCCGGGAGGAGCTACGAGCAGTACGTC.

V and J are TRBV12-3 or TRBV12-4 and TRBJ2-5; a possible D gene is TRBD1 (6 bases). Between the trimmed V and J ends, which lost 4 bases and 2 bases, there was a span of 8 bases. The CDR3 sequence is 13 residues long. The CDR3: CASSSTGQETQYF. CDR3 nucleotide sequence: TGTGCCAGCAGTTCTACAGGGCAAGAGACCCAGTACTTC.

V usage is TRBV7-8 and J usage is TRBJ1-5; D is possibly TRBD1 (5 bases). Germline CDR1 and CDR2: SGHVS and FQNEAQ. V was shortened by 4 bases and J by 9 bases, with 22 bases between the two germline ends. The CDR3 covers 16 residues. The CDR3 here is CASSSYRQLVKSPQHF. Here the CDR3 DNA reads TGTGCCAGCAGCTCTTATCGACAGTTAGTCAAGTCGCCCCAGCATTTT.

The chain couples TRBV5-4 to TRBJ2-6; D gene unclear. V was trimmed by 2 bases and J by 2 bases, leaving 11 bases between them. Germline loops: CDR1 SGHNT, CDR2 YYREEE (reference sequence). This CDR3 region has 16 residues. CDR3 amino acids: CASSFPPLAGANVLTF. CDR3 nucleotides: TGTGCCAGCAGCTTCCCTCCATTAGCTGGGGCCAACGTCCTGACTTTC.

The rearrangement uses TRBV9 and TRBJ1-1; 8 positions agree with TRBD1. The CDR3 has 15 residues. From germline, CDR1 is SGDLS and CDR2 YYNGEE. The junction had 9 bases not matched to a gene; V was cut back by 4 bases and J by 4 bases. The CDR3 DNA sequence: TGTGCCAGCAGCCCAGGGGACAGGCGCAGCACTGAAGCTTTCTTT. Translating gives CASSPGDRRSTEAFF.

The gene calls are TRBV6-2 or TRBV6-3 and TRBJ2-4; perhaps TRBD2 as D (6 bases). Germline V lookup: CDR1 MNHEY, CDR2 SVGEGT. The CDR3 spans 14 residues. V was pared by 7 bases and J by 7 bases, with 17 bases between. The CDR3 loop reads CASTPDRGRNIQYF. CDR3 DNA: TGTGCCAGCACCCCCGATCGGGGGAGGAACATTCAGTACTTC.

The CDR3 DNA sequence: TGTGCCAGCAGCTTACAAACCGGGACAGGGGGCCAAGGGGGACCCCTCCACTTT. It encodes CASSLQTGTGGQGGPLHF. The chain recombines TRBV7-3 with TRBJ1-6; TRBD1 agrees at 12 bases. The germline CDR1 and CDR2 sequences are SGHTA and FQGTGA. The V and J ends lost 2 bases and 12 bases, in that order; junction bases with no gene match: 14. This CDR3 has 18 amino acids. Based on the CDR3 plus reference TRBV7-3 and TRBJ1-6, the full variable domain is GAGVSQTPSNKVTEKGKYVELRCDPISGHTALYWYRQSLGQGPEFLIYFQGTGAADDSGLPNDRFFAVRPEGSVSTLKIQRTERGDSAVYLCASSLQTGTGGQGGPLHFGNGTRLTVT.

The gene calls are TRBV3-1 (or the pseudogene TRBV3-2) and TRBJ1-1; a possible D gene is TRBD1 (5 bases). This CDR3 spans 13 amino acids. CDR1 and CDR2 from the germline V gene are LGHDT and YNNKEL (reference sequence). The V end was cut by 6 bases, the J end by 6 bases, with 14 bases between. The CDR3 loop is CASSRDGGAEAFF. CDR3 nucleotide sequence: TGTGCCAGCAGTCGTGATGGGGGGGCTGAAGCTTTCTTT.